This note documents a single T cell receptor beta chain sequence. Its antigen is unidentified. TCRdb keeps only in-frame clones here, not all; method: immunoSEQ multiplex PCR. The table lists 150,000 to 200,000 clones, 66% of them singletons, with roughly 10% in the top ten. These data belong to a study of shared clonotypes between healthy human individuals. Study-wide results and caveats: For naive CD4 cells, roughly 5.5% of clonotypes were shared across a handful of donors. Non-shared clonotypes had lower generation probabilities than clonotypes shared by all four sorted-subset donors. As a rule, naive subsets had a larger estimated richness than memory subsets. Owing to a small donor count, the genetic and exposure-history diversity represented was limited.

Trimming stripped 0 bases from V and 1 base from J, with 7 bases between. CDR1 is SGDLS, CDR2 YYNGEE, per germline. The CDR3 totals 14 residues. The TCR originated in a man younger than 40 in good health. Sequenced material: memory CD4+ T cells sorted from blood. Subset denoted: CD45RA-negative fraction. The chain employs TRBV9 and TRBJ1-1, with unresolved D. Here the CDR3 reads CASSVDFGNTEAFF. The CDR3 bases are TGTGCCAGCAGCGTAGATTTCGGGAACACTGAAGCTTTCTTT.